Presented here are 10 T cell receptor beta chains from one specimen sequenced in a study of Graves' ophthalmopathy and Graves' hyperthyroidism. Researchers took RNA transcripts and amplified TCR beta CDR3 regions from them. First-round RT-PCR employed HTBI primers, with a second-round multiplex PCR after it. TCRdb analysed the multiplex PCR reads with MiXCR anew, one entry per CDR3 protein. The table includes 200,000 to 250,000 distinct CDR3 sequences, about 47% detected once. The sample taken for sequencing was peripheral blood. The receptors stem from an adult man with Graves' ophthalmopathy.

A remark on this clonotype: The junction and the germline gene differ at one end; a read error may be behind it. This chain links TRBV7-2 with TRBJ1-1; TRBD1 might be the D (6 bases). The CDR3 has 14 amino acids. CDR1 is SGHTA, CDR2 FQGNSA, per germline. The CDR3 loop is CASSFWTVNAEAFF. Here the CDR3 DNA reads TGTGCCAGCAGCTTCTGGACAGTGAACGCTGAAGCTTTCTTT.

In this sample, this clonotype turned up a few times. The J gene is TRBJ1-1, the V gene TRBV4-3; D is possibly TRBD1 (6 bases). V lost 6 bases and J lost 4, with 15 bases in between. The germline gives CDR1 LGHNA, CDR2 YSLEER. This CDR3 is 14 amino acids long. CDR3 sequence: CASRQGPLVTEAFF. DNA for the CDR3: TGCGCCAGCAGGCAGGGGCCGCTGGTCACTGAAGCTTTCTTT.

This clonotype has a handful of counts. The rearrangement joins TRBV13 to TRBJ1-1, with 7 nucleotides matching TRBD1. Germline V gene sequence: CDR1 PRHDT, CDR2 FYEKMQ (reference sequence). V shed 3 bases, J shed 4 bases, and the junction held 2 bases outside the gene matches. This CDR3 comprises 13 residues. CDR3 sequence (DNA): TGTGCCAGCAGCTTGACAGGGATCACTGAAGCTTTCTTT. Residues: CASSLTGITEAFF.

The rearrangement uses TRBV2 and TRBJ2-1; 9 bases align to TRBD1. The germline V gene encodes CDR1 SNHLY and CDR2 FYNNEI. Trimming removed 7 bases from V and 5 bases from J; junction bases left unmatched: 6. CDR3 length: 14 amino acids. CDR3 sequence reads: CASIRTGANNEQFF. CDR3 DNA sequence: TGTGCCAGCATTAGGACAGGGGCTAACAATGAGCAGTTCTTC.

This clonotype was recorded a few times. The chain carries TRBV9 and TRBJ1-6; TRBD1 agrees at 8 bases. Germline assignment: CDR1 SGDLS and CDR2 YYNGEE. The CDR3 is made up of 15 amino acids. J lost 13 bases, V lost 5 bases, and 14 bases had no gene match. The CDR3 loop reads CASSGPRDRSNPLHF. CDR3 bases: TGTGCCAGCAGTGGACCCCGGGACAGGTCTAACCCCCTCCACTTT.

This clonotype was counted between two and nine times. The rearrangement uses TRBV19 and TRBJ1-1, with 12 bases matching TRBD1. Germline V gene data show CDR1 as LNHDA and CDR2 as SQIVND (reference sequence). With V trimmed by 6 bases and J by 4 bases, 6 bases remained unmatched. The CDR3 spans 15 residues. CDR3 residues: CASSRDRGLGTEAFF. CDR3 coding DNA: TGTGCCAGTAGCCGGGACAGGGGGCTCGGCACTGAAGCTTTCTTT.

The rearrangement uses TRBV20-1 and TRBJ1-2; TRBD1 agrees at 10 bases. Germline V gene data show CDR1 as DFQATT and CDR2 as SNEGSKA (reference sequence). CDR3 length: 12 residues. Here the CDR3 DNA reads TGCAGCGTCGGGACAGGGGAGGATGGCTACACCTTC. Translating gives CSVGTGEDGYTF.

The chain employs TRBV7-9 and TRBJ2-7; 11 bases fit TRBD2. The CDR3 has 14 residues. The trim removed 4 bases at V and 7 bases at J, leaving 6 bases unmatched. Germline loops: CDR1 SEHNR, CDR2 FQNEAQ (reference sequence). The CDR3 sequence: CASSSAVAGGEQYF. The CDR3 DNA is TGTGCCAGCAGCTCTGCTGTAGCGGGAGGGGAGCAGTACTTC.

The J gene is TRBJ2-7, the V gene TRBV20-1; 14 nucleotides align to TRBD2. CDR1 is DFQATT, CDR2 SNEGSKA, per germline (reference sequence). The CDR3 extends over 15 amino acids. Trimming cost V 5 bases and J 4 bases; bases outside gene matches: 7. Here the CDR3 reads CSARLAGGPMYEQYF. Written as DNA, the CDR3 is TGCAGTGCTCGACTAGCGGGAGGGCCGATGTACGAGCAGTACTTC.

The rearrangement uses TRBV20-1 and TRBJ1-4, with TRBD2 matching over 9 bases. The J call may be incorrect, as the DNA end agrees better with TRBJ2-3. The CDR3 length is 15 residues. Looked up from germline, CDR1 is DFQATT and CDR2 is SNEGSKA (reference sequence). CDR3 sequence (DNA): TGCAGTGCTCACGCCGGGACTAGCATAGGAGATACGCAGTATTTT. Translation: CSAHAGTSIGDTQYF.